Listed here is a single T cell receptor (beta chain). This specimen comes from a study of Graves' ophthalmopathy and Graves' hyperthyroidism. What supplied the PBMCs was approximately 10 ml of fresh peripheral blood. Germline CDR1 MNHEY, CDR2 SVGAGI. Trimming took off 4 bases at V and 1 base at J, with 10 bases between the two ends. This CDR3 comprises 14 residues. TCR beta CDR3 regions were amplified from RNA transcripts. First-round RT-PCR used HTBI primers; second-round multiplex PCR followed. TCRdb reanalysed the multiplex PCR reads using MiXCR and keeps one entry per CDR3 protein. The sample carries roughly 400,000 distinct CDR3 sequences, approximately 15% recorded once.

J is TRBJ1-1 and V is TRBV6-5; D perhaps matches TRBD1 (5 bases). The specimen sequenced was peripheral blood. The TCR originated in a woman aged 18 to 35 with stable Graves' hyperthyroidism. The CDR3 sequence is CASSSEGRNTEAFF. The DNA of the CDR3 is TGTGCCAGCAGTTCCGAGGGGAGGAACACTGAAGCTTTCTTT.